This TCR beta chain was identified in a study of blood T cell repertoires in COVID-19 (dated by TCRdb to the early 2020s). For the wider study: Recovered participants in ImmuneRACE Cohort 3 were defined by two consecutive negative NP/OP PCR tests, clearance by a healthcare professional, or resolution of symptoms. Collaborator samples came from the United States, Italy and Spain and covered acute and convalescent phases of COVID-19. HLA class I and class II types, where available, came from metadata supplied by the sample provider rather than from assay-based typing. The material from the prospective study consisted of cDNA or gDNA derived from T cells, B-cell-depleted T cells, or PBMCs. Deeply sampled blood TCRbeta repertoires from subjects exposed to, actively infected with, or recovered from COVID-19 were included in the dataset. The samples were drawn from the first 160 participants of the ongoing ImmuneRACE study and from under 1,500 subjects provided by 6 global collaborators. The repertoires were released in a freely available public database meant as a resource for research on the immune response to SARS-CoV-2. Nearly every sample came with metadata listing a de-identified subject ID, COVID-19 status, age in years and sex. General findings and caveats noted by the study authors: The quantity of clinical and demographic metadata differed by source and by participant and was supplied without curation.

TCRbeta CDR3 regions were amplified from genomic DNA by means of the immunoSEQ Assay, a bias-controlled multiplex PCR. In the original analysis: The number of nucleated cells in each sample was estimated by amplification of reference gene primers within the assay. Sequence reads were collapsed and filtered to measure the absolute abundance of every unique TCRbeta CDR3 rearrangement. Productive Simpson clonality was computed per sample as the square root of Simpson's diversity index over productive rearrangements. TCRdb mirrors the immuneACCESS table, restricted to in-frame sequences. Some clones are absent from its copies; in checked studies, under half trace to an unresolved V gene, and the reason for the others is unknown. The DNA was the basis for D and trimming; V, J and clone size are from that table. Counted in this sample were 250,000 to 350,000 clones; more than 70% of them appeared once. The ten largest clonotypes hold 2% of the sample.

In the prospective study, participants were about 18 to 90 years old, resided in around 25 geographic areas of the United States, and were enrolled through a virtual design. In the prospective study, participants were assigned to cohorts based on the clinical history participants reported in a screening survey and a study questionnaire. Each participant in the prospective study had whole blood, serum and a nasopharyngeal or oropharyngeal swab collected by mobile phlebotomists. Prospective study participants could optionally give additional blood draws and questionnaires over an approximately two-month period. Prospective study blood samples were shipped either frozen or at room temperature before DNA extraction. The CDR3 spans 17 residues, from the cysteine through the phenylalanine. Only the CDR3 DNA stays, 51 bases, in frame from base 1. Relative to germline, V is 3 bases shorter and J is 4 bases shorter, with 16 bases between their ends. Reading the germline V gene (reference sequence) gives CDR1 LGHDT and CDR2 YNNKEL.

A word on this clone: The target of this receptor is not known. Per-base qualities were not stored, and no clone one base away is much larger.

The sequence came from a woman aged 60 to 75 in a cohort exposed to, infected with or recovered from COVID-19 (not recorded which). The V and J genes are TRBV3-1 (or the pseudogene TRBV3-2) and TRBJ2-6; TRBD1 could be the D gene, as 5 bases match. Sequencing input: PBMCs or T cells enriched from blood (not recorded which). At the DNA level, the sequence is TGTGCCAGCAGCCACCCCAGGGCAGGGCCCGGGGCCAACGTCCTGACTTTC. Its product reads: CASSHPRAGPGANVLTF.